The source of this TCR beta chain is a study of cytomegalovirus exposure and HLA in healthy donors. Across the whole study: One earlier analysis, a look at 180 million or so T cells, found roughly 110 million unique TCR beta sequences.

Germline V gives CDR1 MNHEY, CDR2 SMNVEV (reference sequence). The CDR3 consists of 17 residues. Trimming removed 5 bases from V and 10 bases from J; junction bases left unmatched: 15. PCR primers comprised 60 Vbeta and 13 Jbeta primers. Clones were read by immunoSEQ multiplex PCR, and TCRdb kept only the in-frame ones, dropping some. The table lists 30,000 to 40,000 clones, roughly 80% of them singletons. Study conclusions and caveats: It was likely that a cluster of highly shared sequence variants was a sequencing artifact. A further, later analysis showed that HLA-associated TCR beta chains (compared with equally common others) were more clonally expanded. A later analysis revealed that TCR association rates differed between HLA loci, peaking at DRB1 and bottoming out at HLA-C.

As concerns this clone: What it recognizes is unknown.

The chain uses TRBV27 and TRBJ2-1, with TRBD2 matching over 12 bases. This clonotype was obtained from a woman aged 18-35 years in good health and CMV-seropositive. Source material: PBMCs. In DNA form, the CDR3 reads TGTGCCAGCAGTCTACGCGGACTAGCGGGACTTTCGGGCGAGCAGTTCTTC. This codes for CASSLRGLAGLSGEQFF.